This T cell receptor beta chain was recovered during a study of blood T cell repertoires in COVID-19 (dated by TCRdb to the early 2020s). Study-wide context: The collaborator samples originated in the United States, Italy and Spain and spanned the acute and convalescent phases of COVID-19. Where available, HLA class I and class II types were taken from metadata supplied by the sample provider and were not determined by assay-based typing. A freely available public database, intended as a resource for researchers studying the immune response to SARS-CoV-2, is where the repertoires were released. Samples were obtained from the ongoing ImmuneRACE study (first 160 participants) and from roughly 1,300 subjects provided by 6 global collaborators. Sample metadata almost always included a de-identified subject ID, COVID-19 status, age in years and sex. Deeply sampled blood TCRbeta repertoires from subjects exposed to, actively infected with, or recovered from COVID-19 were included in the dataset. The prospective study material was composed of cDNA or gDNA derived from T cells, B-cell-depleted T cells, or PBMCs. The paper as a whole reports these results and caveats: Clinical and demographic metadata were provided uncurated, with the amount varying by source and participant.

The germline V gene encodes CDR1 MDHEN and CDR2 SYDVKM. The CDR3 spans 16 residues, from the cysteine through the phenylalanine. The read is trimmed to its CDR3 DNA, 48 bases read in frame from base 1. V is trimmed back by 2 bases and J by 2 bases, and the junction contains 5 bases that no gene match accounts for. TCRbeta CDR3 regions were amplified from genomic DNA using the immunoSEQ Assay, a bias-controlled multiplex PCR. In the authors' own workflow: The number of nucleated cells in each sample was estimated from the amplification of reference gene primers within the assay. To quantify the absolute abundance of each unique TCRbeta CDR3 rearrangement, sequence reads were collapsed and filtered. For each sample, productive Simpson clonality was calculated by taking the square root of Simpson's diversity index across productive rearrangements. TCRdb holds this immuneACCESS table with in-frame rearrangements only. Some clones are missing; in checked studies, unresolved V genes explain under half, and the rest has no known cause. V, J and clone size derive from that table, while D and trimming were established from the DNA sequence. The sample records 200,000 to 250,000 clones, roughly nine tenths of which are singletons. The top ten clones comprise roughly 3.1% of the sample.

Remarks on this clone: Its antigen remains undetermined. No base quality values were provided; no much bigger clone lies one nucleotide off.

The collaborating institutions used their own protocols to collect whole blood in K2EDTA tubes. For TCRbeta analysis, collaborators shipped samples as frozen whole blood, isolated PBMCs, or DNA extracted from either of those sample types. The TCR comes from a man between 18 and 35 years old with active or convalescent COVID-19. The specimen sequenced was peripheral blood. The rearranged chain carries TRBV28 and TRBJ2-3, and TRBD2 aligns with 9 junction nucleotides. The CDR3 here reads CASSLVREGTTDTQYF. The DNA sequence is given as TGTGCCAGCAGTTTAGTGCGGGAGGGAACCACAGATACGCAGTATTTT.